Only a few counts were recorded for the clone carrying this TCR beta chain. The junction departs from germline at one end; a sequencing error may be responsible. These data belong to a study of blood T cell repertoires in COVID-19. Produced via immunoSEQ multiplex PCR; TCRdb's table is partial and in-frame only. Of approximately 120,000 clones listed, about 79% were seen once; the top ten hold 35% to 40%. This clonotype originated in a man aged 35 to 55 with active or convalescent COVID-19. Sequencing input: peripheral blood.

The CDR3 protein is CASTLGTSRAGYTF. The CDR3 bases are TGTGCCAGCACTTTAGGGACATCGAGGGCAGGCTACACCTTC. This chain uses TRBV28 with TRBJ1-2, with D maybe TRBD1 (6 bases). Germline assignment: CDR1 MDHEN and CDR2 SYDVKM. The CDR3 is made up of 14 amino acids.